The 32 T cell receptor beta chains below all came from one sample that was sequenced in a study of cytomegalovirus exposure and HLA in healthy donors. The PCR contained 60 Vbeta and 13 Jbeta primers. Here immunoSEQ multiplex PCR was the method, and the copy in TCRdb shows in-frame clones only, minus some. The sample contains about 100,000 clones, just under 80% of which appear only once. Sequenced input: PBMCs. The receptors stem from a woman aged 40-49 years in good health and CMV-seronegative.

This rearrangement joins TRBV30 to TRBJ2-5; TRBD1 aligns across 9 bases. CDR1 GTSNPN and CDR2 SVGIG come from the germline V gene (reference sequence). The J segment lost 4 bases and the V segment lost 2 bases, leaving 2 bases of the junction unmatched. The CDR3 is 13 amino acids. The CDR3 reads CAWSTGGIETQYF. The CDR3 bases are TGTGCCTGGAGTACAGGGGGCATAGAGACCCAGTACTTC.

This chain connects TRBV6-1 to TRBJ1-1, with unresolved D. Germline values: CDR1 MNHNS, CDR2 SASEGT. The CDR3 runs 14 residues. Trimming removed 5 bases at V and 5 bases at J, with 15 bases between. CDR3 nucleotides: TGTGCCAGCAGTCCCCGATGGTCGAGGACTGAAGCTTTCTTT. Amino acid sequence: CASSPRWSRTEAFF.

With respect to this clone: Other DNA sequences in this specimen translate into the identical CDR3. V gene TRBV7-9 combines with J gene TRBJ1-1; 7 bases align to TRBD1. V shed 5 bases, J shed 2 bases, and the junction held 5 bases outside the gene matches. The germline CDR1 and CDR2 sequences are SEHNR and FQNEAQ (reference sequence). This CDR3 has 14 amino acids. CDR3 amino acids: CASSPGGLNTEAFF. In nucleotides, the CDR3 is TGTGCCAGCAGCCCAGGGGGACTTAACACTGAAGCTTTCTTT.

This clone occurred a few times. The chain links TRBV19 to TRBJ1-3; a weak D match, TRBD1 (5 bases). V lost 5 bases and J 0 bases, leaving 14 bases between the germline ends. Per germline, CDR1 LNHDA and CDR2 SQIVND (reference sequence). There are 16 residues in the CDR3. Written as DNA, the CDR3 is TGTGCCAGTAGTGTGACAGCGACTTCCTCTGGAAACACCATATATTTT. Protein: CASSVTATSSGNTIYF.

V usage is TRBV4-1 and J usage is TRBJ2-3; D is uncertain. Per the germline V gene, CDR1 is MGHRA and CDR2 is YSYEKL. With 0 bases removed from V and 6 bases from J, the gap between germline ends came to 13 bases. The CDR3 is 15 amino acids. In nucleotides, the CDR3 is TGCGCCAGCAGCCAAGACCCGTATCTGTCGGATACGCAGTATTTT. This translates into CASSQDPYLSDTQYF.

In DNA, the CDR3 is TGTGCCAGCAGCCCGCTAGCGGGGGGGGGCTATGAGCAGTTCTTC. Amino acid sequence: CASSPLAGGGYEQFF. The gene calls are TRBV7-6 and TRBJ2-1, with 12 bases that match TRBD2. CDR1 is SGHVS and CDR2 is FNYEAQ in the germline V gene. The CDR3 contains 15 residues. V was clipped by 5 bases and J by 8 bases; unmatched bases: 7. Complete variable domain (other parts from reference TRBV7-6 and TRBJ2-1): GAGVSQSPRYKVTKRGQDVALRCDPISGHVSLYWYRQALGQGPEFLTYFNYEAQQDKSGLPNDRFSAERPEGSISTLTIQRTEQRDSAMYRCASSPLAGGGYEQFFGPGTRLTVL.

The chain carries TRBV7-8 and TRBJ1-6; D is unclear. There are 13 residues in the CDR3. Trimming pared 5 bases from V and 11 bases from J, leaving 13 bases between. CDR1 and CDR2 (germline): SGHVS, FQNEAQ. CDR3 in DNA: TGTGCCAGCAGCCGGGAACCAAGGGCACCCCTCCACTTT. This gives the protein CASSREPRAPLHF.

The chain links TRBV11-2 to TRBJ1-1; maybe TRBD1 (5 bases). CDR3 length equals 14 residues. Trimming took 8 bases from V and 7 from J, leaving 20 bases between them. Germline V gene sequence: CDR1 SGHAT, CDR2 FQNNGV. CDR3 bases: TGTGCCAGCTCGACCGGGACTGCTAAAGGTGAAGCTTTCTTT. Residues: CASSTGTAKGEAFF. The variable domain in full, with the rest retrieved from reference TRBV11-2 and TRBJ1-1, is EAGVAQSPRYKIIEKRQSVAFWCNPISGHATLYWYQQILGQGPKLLIQFQNNGVVDDSQLPKDRFSAERLKGVDSTLKIQPAKLEDSAVYLCASSTGTAKGEAFFGQGTRLTVV.

As concerns this clone: The junction shows a germline mismatch at one end, possibly a read error. V usage is TRBV7-3 and J usage is TRBJ1-2; 11 nucleotides agree with TRBD1. Germline V CDR1 and CDR2: SGHTA, FQGTGA. The CDR3 is 13 amino acids. CDR3 in amino acids: CASSLSGQGVFSF. In DNA form, the CDR3 reads TGTGCCAGCAGCTTATCGGGACAGGGGGTTTTTTCTTTC.

The chain couples TRBV6-5 to TRBJ1-6; tentative D call: TRBD1 (6 bases). Per germline, CDR1 MNHEY and CDR2 SVGAGI. The germline V and J ends were trimmed by 6 bases and 7 bases, with 13 bases remaining between them. The CDR3 covers 14 residues. CDR3 nucleotides: TGTGCCAGCAGGAGGGGGGGGAACAATTCACCCCTCCACTTT. This translates into CASRRGGNNSPLHF.

The chain combines TRBV4-1 with TRBJ2-7; D ambiguous. V gave up 1 base and J gave up 2 bases, with 6 bases separating them. The CDR3 extends over 13 amino acids. From germline, CDR1 is MGHRA and CDR2 YSYEKL. The CDR3 nucleotides read TGCGCCAGCAGCCAAGGTTCAGCCTACGAGCAGTACTTC. Amino acid sequence: CASSQGSAYEQYF.

This sequence joins TRBV5-1 and TRBJ2-7; 9 nucleotides line up with TRBD1. The CDR3 totals 15 residues. From germline, CDR1 is SGHRS and CDR2 YFSETQ. Trimming at V came to 5 bases and at J to 3 bases, leaving 9 bases not matched to a gene. This CDR3 reads CASREGTGSHYEQYF. The CDR3 region has the DNA TGCGCCAGCAGAGAGGGGACAGGGTCGCACTACGAGCAGTACTTC.

This clone was seen only a few times. The J gene is TRBJ1-1, the V gene TRBV5-6; D not resolved. Germline V gene lookup returns CDR1 SGHDT and CDR2 YYEEEE. The CDR3 covers 16 residues. The V end lost 2 bases, the J end lost 0 bases, and 14 bases lay between the germline ends. The CDR3, as DNA: TGTGCCAGCAGCTTTAGCGGCAGCATAATGAACACTGAAGCTTTCTTT. Translating it yields CASSFSGSIMNTEAFF.

In this sample, this clone turned up a few times. The chain links TRBV4-3 to TRBJ2-3, with no clear D. The V gene lost 0 bases and the J gene lost 3 bases, with 4 bases spanning the gap. CDR1 is LGHNA and CDR2 is YSLEER in the germline V gene. The CDR3 has 13 amino acids. DNA of the CDR3: TGCGCCAGCAGCCAAGACGGGACAGATACGCAGTATTTT. This codes for CASSQDGTDTQYF.

This chain uses TRBV7-3 with TRBJ2-5, with 7 bases fitting TRBD2. The CDR3 contains 15 residues. J was trimmed by 1 base and V by 6 bases; bases with no gene match: 8. Germline V gene sequence: CDR1 SGHTA, CDR2 FQGTGA. CDR3 nucleotides: TGTGCCAGCAGTCCCCGCGGGGAGGGCCAAGAGACCCAGTACTTC. This encodes CASSPRGEGQETQYF.

The rearrangement links TRBV29-1 to TRBJ1-2; 12 nucleotides align to TRBD1. V was clipped by 6 bases and J by 10 bases; unmatched bases: 12. The CDR3 runs to 14 residues. Germline V lookup: CDR1 SQVTM, CDR2 ANQGSEA. The DNA for the CDR3 is TGCAGCGTCGCATACCGGGACAGGGGGCGAGACTACACCTTC. This gives the protein CSVAYRDRGRDYTF.

There are many counts of this clone. This chain connects TRBV27 to TRBJ2-1; tentatively, D is TRBD2 (6 bases). The V and J ends lost 5 bases and 6 bases respectively, with 14 bases between them. CDR3 length: 14 residues. Germline CDR1 MNHEY, CDR2 SMNVEV (reference sequence). CDR3 coding DNA: TGTGCCAGCAGTAAAATCGAGGGAGGCAATGAGCAGTTCTTC. It specifies CASSKIEGGNEQFF.

The gene calls are TRBV14 and TRBJ2-5; 9 bases align to TRBD1. This CDR3 is 16 amino acids long. CDR1 is SGHDN, CDR2 FVKESK, per germline. Trimming took 4 bases from V and 4 from J; bases not matched to a gene: 10. The CDR3 loop is CASSRAGQGAIETQYF. The CDR3 DNA reads TGTGCCAGCAGCCGGGCGGGACAGGGTGCTATAGAGACCCAGTACTTC.

The chain has TRBV6-4 and TRBJ2-3; 14 bases map to TRBD2. V dropped 6 bases and J dropped 7; count of bases not matched to a gene: 3. Germline-derived CDR1 and CDR2 are MRHNA and SNTAGT. This CDR3 contains 14 residues. In DNA, the CDR3 is TGTGCCAGCAGCGGACTAGCGGGGGGATATACGCAGTATTTT. This gives the protein CASSGLAGGYTQYF.

The V gene is TRBV5-4, the J gene TRBJ1-2; tentatively, D is TRBD1 (6 bases). Germline V gene sequence: CDR1 SGHNT, CDR2 YYREEE (reference sequence). CDR3 length: 15 amino acids. Trimming removed 4 bases from V and 7 bases from J, with 20 bases in between. CDR3 sequence (DNA): TGTGCCAGCAGCGGGACTACGTCGGGGGCCGGTGGCTACACCTTC. Encoded protein: CASSGTTSGAGGYTF.

This chain uses TRBV6-5 with TRBJ1-1, with D perhaps matching TRBD1 (5 bases). The length of the CDR3 is 13 residues. V was clipped by 6 bases and J by 5 bases, with 13 bases between them. CDR1 and CDR2 (germline): MNHEY, SVGAGI. CDR3 in amino acids: CASRPRGGTEAFF. The CDR3 nucleotides read TGTGCCAGCAGACCCCGGGGGGGGACTGAAGCTTTCTTT.

This clone is labeled medium-sized. This chain links TRBV6-6 with TRBJ1-5; D is perhaps TRBD1 (5 bases). The CDR3 length is 14 residues. V lost 3 bases and J lost 5, with 11 bases in between. Germline assignment: CDR1 MNHNY and CDR2 SVGAGI (reference sequence). The CDR3: CASSYGWGDQPQHF. In DNA, the CDR3 is TGTGCCAGCAGTTATGGCTGGGGGGATCAGCCCCAGCATTTT.

The V and J genes are TRBV7-3 and TRBJ1-5, with 10 bases fitting TRBD1. V was pared by 5 bases and J by 5 bases, with 6 bases of the junction left unmatched. Per the germline V gene, CDR1 is SGHTA and CDR2 is FQGTGA. This CDR3 has 15 residues. The chain's CDR3 is CASSPTGGFDQPQHF. CDR3 nucleotides: TGTGCCAGCAGCCCGACAGGGGGCTTCGATCAGCCCCAGCATTTT.

The table lists this clone with a few counts. The CDR3 reads CASSLSGVNNEQFF. The CDR3 DNA follows: TGCGCCAGCAGCTTGTCCGGGGTTAACAATGAGCAGTTCTTC. The V call is TRBV5-1, the J call TRBJ2-1; maybe TRBD2 (5 bases). This CDR3 comprises 14 residues. V lost 1 base and J lost 5, with 10 bases in between. The germline V gene encodes CDR1 SGHRS and CDR2 YFSETQ. Together with reference TRBV5-1 and TRBJ2-1, the CDR3 gives the full variable domain: KAGVTQTPRYLIKTRGQQVTLSCSPISGHRSVSWYQQTPGQGLQFLFEYFSETQRNKGNFPGRFSGRQFSNSRSEMNVSTLELGDSALYLCASSLSGVNNEQFFGPGTRLTVL.

This sequence joins TRBV28 and TRBJ2-2, with 7 nucleotides matching TRBD2. The length of the CDR3 is 16 residues. V lost 3 bases to trimming and J lost 5 bases; unmatched junction nucleotides: 9. The germline CDR1 and CDR2 sequences are MDHEN and SYDVKM. CDR3 amino acids: CASSFSGGGRTGELFF. DNA of the CDR3: TGTGCCAGCAGTTTTTCTGGGGGGGGGAGAACCGGGGAGCTGTTTTTT.

This clone has just one count. The CDR3 coding sequence is TGTGCCAGTACGGGGGGACGGACTGATACGCAGTATTTT. Translation: CASTGGRTDTQYF. This chain links TRBV10-3 with TRBJ2-3, with 7 bases that match TRBD2. V lost 10 bases and J lost 6; bases outside the gene matches: 10. This CDR3 is 13 amino acids long. Germline CDR1 and CDR2: ENHRY and SYGVKD.

The chain combines TRBV7-6 with TRBJ2-7; 9 bases fit TRBD1. V lost 5 bases and J lost 2; bases outside the gene matches: 7. The CDR3 is made up of 15 amino acids. CDR1 is SGHVS, CDR2 FNYEAQ, per germline. This CDR3 reads CASSPGTGPTYEQYF. The DNA for the CDR3 is TGTGCCAGCAGCCCTGGGACAGGGCCAACCTACGAGCAGTACTTC.

The rearrangement joins TRBV5-1 to TRBJ2-5, with TRBD1 matching over 10 bases. The DNA end is a closer match to TRBJ2-7, so the J assignment may be wrong. The V gene's germline CDR1 is SGHRS and CDR2 YFSETQ. CDR3 size: 15 residues. CDR3 coding DNA: TGCGCCAGCAGCTTGGAACCGGGACAGGGGTACGAGCAGTACTTC. It encodes CASSLEPGQGYEQYF.

This clone was picked up a small number of times. The rearrangement uses TRBV6-5 and TRBJ1-3; D is unresolved. With 0 bases removed from V and 3 bases from J, the gap between germline ends came to 3 bases. The CDR3 runs 13 residues. CDR1 is MNHEY, CDR2 SVGAGI, per germline. The CDR3 nucleotides are TGTGCCAGCAGTTACTCGAGTGGAAACACCATATATTTT. It yields the protein CASSYSSGNTIYF.

This chain uses TRBV20-1 with TRBJ2-2; D is unclear. The ends were cut back, 7 bases at V and 3 bases at J, with 6 bases in the middle. Germline lookup yields CDR1 DFQATT and CDR2 SNEGSKA (reference sequence). This CDR3 has 11 residues. The CDR3 loop reads CSVRDTGELFF. The CDR3 region has the DNA TGCAGTGTTCGCGACACCGGGGAGCTGTTTTTT.

This clone was seen many times. V usage is TRBV4-3 and J usage is TRBJ1-2, with 10 bases that match TRBD1. Trimming at V came to 1 base and at J to 2 bases, leaving 4 bases not matched to a gene. The CDR3 loop spans 16 amino acids. Germline loops: CDR1 LGHNA, CDR2 YSLEER. The CDR3 DNA follows: TGCGCCAGCAGCCAAGGCAGGACAGGGGGGAACTATGGCTACACCTTC. It encodes CASSQGRTGGNYGYTF.

The rearrangement joins TRBV19 to TRBJ1-2; D uncertain. The CDR3 contains 14 residues. Trimming removed 3 bases at V and 5 bases at J, with 13 bases between. Germline-derived CDR1 and CDR2 are LNHDA and SQIVND (reference sequence). The CDR3, as DNA: TGTGCCAGTAGTATTCCGCAGGAACTTTATGGCTACACCTTC. This sequence encodes CASSIPQELYGYTF.